The next 29 T cell receptor beta chains were all read from a single sample in a study of blood T cell repertoires in COVID-19. Generated by immunoSEQ multiplex PCR, the TCRdb table keeps only in-frame clones and is missing some. This table has about 280,000 clones, around 89% appearing once. Specimen: PBMCs or T cells enriched from blood (not recorded which). The receptors were sampled from a woman aged 55-75 years in a cohort exposed to, infected with or recovered from COVID-19 (not recorded which).

The chain is built from TRBV5-4 and TRBJ1-2, with 8 bases identical to TRBD1. The V and J ends lost 2 bases and 8 bases, in that order; junction bases with no gene match: 5. Germline loops: CDR1 SGHNT, CDR2 YYREEE (reference sequence). The CDR3 loop spans 13 amino acids. The CDR3 bases are TGTGCCAGCAGCTTTCCAGGGGGCGACGGCTACACCTTC. This sequence encodes CASSFPGGDGYTF.

This sequence joins TRBV7-2 and TRBJ2-2, with D possibly matching TRBD1 (6 bases). The CDR3 has 15 amino acids. Trimming removed 3 bases at V and 3 bases at J, with 11 bases between. CDR1 and CDR2 from the germline V gene are SGHTA and FQGNSA. The CDR3 nucleotides are TGTGCCAGCAGCTTGGGGCCAGGGGACACCGGGGAGCTGTTTTTT. Translating it yields CASSLGPGDTGELFF.

In its sample, this clone was seen once. The chain uses TRBV4-1 and TRBJ2-4; 9 bases align to TRBD2. The CDR3 is 18 amino acids. Losses at the gene ends were 1 base for V and 1 base for J; bases not matched to a gene: 8. Germline V CDR1 and CDR2: MGHRA, YSYEKL. This CDR3 reads CASSQGEAGGPAKNIQYF. The CDR3, as DNA: TGCGCCAGCAGCCAAGGCGAGGCGGGAGGGCCGGCCAAAAACATTCAGTACTTC.

The CDR3 loop reads CASSPAGRGESSYNEQFF. The CDR3 DNA sequence: TGTGCCAGCTCACCCGCCGGGAGGGGGGAGAGCTCCTACAATGAGCAGTTCTTC. This chain joins TRBV18 and TRBJ2-1; 8 nucleotides align to TRBD2. Germline trimming cut 3 bases from V and 0 bases from J; bases unmatched to any gene: 10. This CDR3 is 18 amino acids long. Germline lookup yields CDR1 KGHSH and CDR2 LQKENI.

This clone was picked up one time. This chain connects TRBV2 to TRBJ1-5; 7 positions match TRBD1. CDR3 length: 14 residues. V lost 4 bases to trimming and J lost 7 bases; unmatched junction nucleotides: 7. Per the germline V gene, CDR1 is SNHLY and CDR2 is FYNNEI. The CDR3 loop is CASSGFTGAQPQHF. CDR3 DNA: TGTGCCAGCAGTGGGTTCACAGGGGCCCAGCCCCAGCATTTT.

This sequence joins TRBV5-1 and TRBJ2-7; 9 positions match TRBD1. CDR3 length: 13 residues. The ends lost 4 bases at V and 5 bases at J; junction bases unmatched: 4. The germline CDR1 and CDR2 sequences are SGHRS and YFSETQ. CDR3 DNA: TGCGCCAGCAGCGAGGGACAGGGAGACGAGCAGTACTTC. This gives the protein CASSEGQGDEQYF.

The chain is built from TRBV9 and TRBJ2-7, with 8 bases matching TRBD2. This CDR3 region has 15 residues. Trimming cost V 3 bases and J 1 base; bases outside gene matches: 6. Germline V gives CDR1 SGDLS, CDR2 YYNGEE. As DNA, the CDR3 is TGTGCCAGCAGCGCGACAAGCGGGAGTTCCTACGAGCAGTACTTC. This gives the protein CASSATSGSSYEQYF.

In nucleotides, the CDR3 is TGTGCCAGCAGGACCAGGACAGGGGACGGTAGCACTGAAGCTTTCTTT. Protein: CASRTRTGDGSTEAFF. The rearrangement links TRBV2 to TRBJ1-1; TRBD1 agrees at 9 bases. With V trimmed by 6 bases and J by 4 bases, 12 bases remained unmatched. Germline V gene data show CDR1 as SNHLY and CDR2 as FYNNEI. CDR3 length equals 16 residues.

The rearrangement joins TRBV6-5 to TRBJ2-1; D might be TRBD1 (6 bases). This CDR3 comprises 15 residues. Per the germline V gene, CDR1 is MNHEY and CDR2 is SVGAGI. V shed 7 bases and J shed 4 bases, with 17 bases lying between them. CDR3 in DNA: TGTGCCAGCAACGATCGAAGGGGGAATTACAATGAGCAGTTCTTC. Residues: CASNDRRGNYNEQFF.

This chain joins TRBV9 and TRBJ2-1; no firm D call. Germline V lookup: CDR1 SGDLS, CDR2 YYNGEE. The germline V and J ends were trimmed by 3 bases and 10 bases, with 14 bases remaining between them. The CDR3 runs 13 residues. For the CDR3, the DNA is TGTGCCAGCAGCGCCAATAGAGGCGGCGAGCAGTTCTTC. Its protein product is CASSANRGGEQFF.

The J gene is TRBJ2-3, the V gene TRBV2; D uncertain. Looked up from germline, CDR1 is SNHLY and CDR2 is FYNNEI. V lost 6 bases and J lost 5, with 24 bases in between. This CDR3 region has 17 residues. The CDR3 spells CASSRTPRSVGQDTQYF. As DNA, the CDR3 is TGTGCCAGCAGCCGAACCCCCCGGAGTGTTGGTCAAGATACGCAGTATTTT.

The V call is TRBV27, the J call TRBJ1-2; TRBD1 matches 8 bases. V shed 3 bases and J 4 bases; nucleotides not matched to a gene: 7. This CDR3 spans 15 amino acids. CDR1 MNHEY and CDR2 SMNVEV come from the germline V gene (reference sequence). The CDR3 reads CASSFLSGGGYGYTF. The CDR3 DNA reads as TGTGCCAGCAGTTTCTTATCAGGGGGCGGCTATGGCTACACCTTC.

This clone has only one observation. This chain links TRBV7-2 with TRBJ2-7; D is possibly TRBD1 (6 bases). The ends were cut back, 4 bases at V and 3 bases at J, with 28 bases in the middle. The CDR3 spans 19 residues. Per the germline V gene, CDR1 is SGHTA and CDR2 is FQGNSA. DNA for the CDR3: TGTGCCAGCAGCTCCACCCAGAAATACCAGGGGAATCGTGACTACGAGCAGTACTTC. Translated, it gives CASSSTQKYQGNRDYEQYF.

This clone was seen only a few times. The chain combines TRBV28 with TRBJ2-7; D is possibly TRBD2 (5 bases). Germline loops: CDR1 MDHEN, CDR2 SYDVKM. The CDR3 length is 13 residues. The V and J ends lost 3 bases and 3 bases respectively, with 9 bases between them. CDR3 DNA: TGTGCCAGCAGTTTGGTAGCGAACTACGAGCAGTACTTC. Residues: CASSLVANYEQYF.

This chain connects TRBV5-1 to TRBJ2-1; the D gene is possibly TRBD1 (5 bases). V lost 0 bases and J lost 4, with 8 bases in between. In germline, CDR1 is SGHRS, CDR2 YFSETQ. The CDR3 loop spans 14 amino acids. CDR3 loop: CASSLGTLYNEQFF. In DNA form, the CDR3 reads TGCGCCAGCAGCTTGGGGACATTGTACAATGAGCAGTTCTTC.

The genes are TRBV6-5 and TRBJ1-6; 7 bases agree with TRBD1. The CDR3 length is 13 residues. Trimming took 6 bases from V and 10 from J; bases not matched to a gene: 6. The germline CDR1 and CDR2 sequences are MNHEY and SVGAGI. CDR3 amino acids: CASSHDRVSPLHF. CDR3 coding DNA: TGTGCCAGCAGCCACGACAGGGTCTCACCCCTCCACTTT.

Here the CDR3 reads CAWSVQLGSANEKLFF. The CDR3 bases are TGTGCCTGGAGTGTACAGTTAGGGAGCGCTAATGAAAAACTGTTTTTT. This chain uses TRBV30 with TRBJ1-4; D uncertain. The germline V gene encodes CDR1 GTSNPN and CDR2 SVGIG (reference sequence). The CDR3 length is 16 residues. The V end lost 0 bases, the J end lost 3 bases, and 14 bases lay between the germline ends.

The chain couples TRBV2 to TRBJ2-4, with D perhaps matching TRBD2 (6 bases). In germline, CDR1 is SNHLY, CDR2 FYNNEI. Trimming cost V 3 bases and J 6 bases, with 15 bases left between them. The CDR3 is made up of 15 amino acids. The CDR3 protein is CASSDELAGRNIQYF. The CDR3 DNA reads as TGTGCCAGCAGTGACGAACTAGCAGGGAGAAACATTCAGTACTTC.

The chain joins TRBV4-1 to TRBJ2-1, with 7 nucleotides matching TRBD2. Germline V gene data show CDR1 as MGHRA and CDR2 as YSYEKL. V lost 0 bases to trimming and J lost 15 bases; unmatched junction nucleotides: 8. The CDR3 loop spans 13 amino acids. Here the CDR3 DNA reads TGCGCCAGCAGCCAAGATATAGTTGGGGGGGGGTTCTTC. Translated, it gives CASSQDIVGGGFF.

The chain uses TRBV3-1 (or the pseudogene TRBV3-2) and TRBJ1-1, with no clear D. The CDR3 is made up of 11 amino acids. The V gene lost 0 bases and the J gene lost 14 bases, with 10 bases spanning the gap. CDR1 LGHDT and CDR2 YNNKEL come from the germline V gene (reference sequence). CDR3 in amino acids: CASSQEVSPFF. The DNA for the CDR3 is TGTGCCAGCAGCCAAGAGGTCAGTCCCTTCTTT.

This clone appeared a single time. CDR3 loop: CASSLQLNTEAFF. The CDR3 DNA sequence: TGTGCCAGCAGCTTACAGTTGAACACTGAAGCTTTCTTT. The rearrangement joins TRBV7-8 to TRBJ1-1; D is undetermined. CDR3 size: 13 residues. Germline CDR1 is SGHVS and CDR2 is FQNEAQ. V lost 2 bases and J 0 bases, leaving 4 bases between the germline ends.

V and J are TRBV27 and TRBJ1-2; 9 bases align to TRBD1. After removal of 2 bases from V and 2 bases from J, the junction contained 3 bases not matched to a gene. Looked up from germline, CDR1 is MNHEY and CDR2 is SMNVEV (reference sequence). The CDR3 length is 15 residues. CDR3 DNA: TGTGCCAGCAGTTTAGCCGGACAGGGGAACTATGGCTACACCTTC. It specifies CASSLAGQGNYGYTF.

V gene TRBV7-9 combines with J gene TRBJ1-3; D is uncertain. The CDR3 sequence is 15 residues long. Trimming shortened V by 2 bases and J by 0 bases, and 8 bases separated the two germline ends. Germline CDR1 reads SEHNR; CDR2 reads FQNEAQ (reference sequence). CDR3 sequence (DNA): TGTGCCAGCAGCTTACCGGGTTCCTCTGGAAACACCATATATTTT. As protein: CASSLPGSSGNTIYF.

The chain combines TRBV2 with TRBJ2-1, with 10 bases fitting TRBD2. The J segment lost 8 bases and the V segment lost 5 bases, leaving 9 bases of the junction unmatched. From germline, CDR1 is SNHLY and CDR2 FYNNEI. This CDR3 comprises 15 residues. The CDR3 loop reads CASSRSGRGQDEQFF. CDR3 bases: TGTGCCAGCAGTCGGAGCGGGAGGGGACAGGATGAGCAGTTCTTC.

The rearrangement uses TRBV6-6 and TRBJ1-1, with 9 bases identical to TRBD1. The trim removed 5 bases at V and 5 bases at J, leaving 12 bases unmatched. The germline V gene has CDR1 MNHNY and CDR2 SVGAGI (reference sequence). The CDR3 is 16 residues long. CDR3 amino acids: CASSRPSGQGGTEAFF. The CDR3 DNA reads TGTGCCAGCAGTCGCCCCTCGGGACAGGGTGGGACTGAAGCTTTCTTT.

The V gene is TRBV5-1, the J gene TRBJ1-2; 8 nucleotides line up with TRBD1. V was pared by 4 bases and J by 4 bases, with 3 bases of the junction left unmatched. The germline CDR1 and CDR2 sequences are SGHRS and YFSETQ. This CDR3 contains 13 residues. The CDR3 region has the DNA TGCGCCAGCAGCACGGGACAGGCCTATGGCTACACCTTC. Its translation is CASSTGQAYGYTF.

In DNA form, the CDR3 reads TGTGCCAGCAGCCTTAAGCGGGAGGTCTTGCAGACCCAGTACTTC. Translation gives CASSLKREVLQTQYF. V is TRBV28 and J is TRBJ2-5, with 9 bases matching TRBD2. The CDR3 loop spans 15 amino acids. After removal of 6 bases from V and 6 bases from J, the junction contained 11 bases not matched to a gene. The V gene's germline CDR1 is MDHEN and CDR2 SYDVKM.

This rearrangement joins TRBV10-3 to TRBJ2-2; TRBD2 agrees at 11 bases. Losses at the gene ends were 6 bases for V and 3 bases for J; bases not matched to a gene: 6. CDR1 and CDR2 from the germline V gene are ENHRY and SYGVKD. CDR3 length equals 16 residues. The CDR3 region has the DNA TGTGCCATCAGCGGGACTAGCGGACGCGACACCGGGGAGCTGTTTTTT. Translation: CAISGTSGRDTGELFF.

This clone was counted a few times. The rearrangement joins TRBV7-2 to TRBJ1-2, with 11 bases that match TRBD1. Per the germline V gene, CDR1 is SGHTA and CDR2 is FQGNSA. With 5 bases clipped from V and 2 bases from J, the junction kept 7 bases outside the gene matches. The CDR3 has 16 residues. Here the CDR3 reads CASSPEDRGQNYGYTF. The CDR3 DNA sequence: TGTGCCAGCAGCCCGGAGGACAGGGGGCAGAACTATGGCTACACCTTC.